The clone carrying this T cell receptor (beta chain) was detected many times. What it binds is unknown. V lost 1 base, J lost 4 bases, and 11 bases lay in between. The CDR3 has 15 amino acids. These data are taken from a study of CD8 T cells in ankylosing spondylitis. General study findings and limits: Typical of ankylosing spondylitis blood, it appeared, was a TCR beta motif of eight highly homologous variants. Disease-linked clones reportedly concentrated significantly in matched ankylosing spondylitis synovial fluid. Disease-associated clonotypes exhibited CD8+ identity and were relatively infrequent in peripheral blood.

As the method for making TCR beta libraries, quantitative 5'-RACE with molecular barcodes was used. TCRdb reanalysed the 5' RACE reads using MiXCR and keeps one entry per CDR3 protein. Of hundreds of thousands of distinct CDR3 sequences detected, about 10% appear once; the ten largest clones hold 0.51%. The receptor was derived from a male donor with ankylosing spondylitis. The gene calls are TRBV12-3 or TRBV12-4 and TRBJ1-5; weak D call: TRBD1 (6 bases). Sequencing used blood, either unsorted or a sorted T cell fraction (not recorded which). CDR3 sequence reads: CASSLVGTSNQPQHF. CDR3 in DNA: TGTGCCAGCAGTTTAGTCGGGACATCTAATCAGCCCCAGCATTTT.